The clone carrying this T cell receptor (beta chain) occurred many times. CDR1 is SGHNT and CDR2 is YENEEA in the germline V gene. This CDR3 region has 15 residues. Trimming stripped 3 bases from V and 7 bases from J, with 16 bases between. This record comes from a study of T cells in Graves' hyperthyroidism and ophthalmopathy. There were TCR beta CDR3 regions amplified from RNA transcripts. With the HTBI primer set, the TCR CDR3 went through a first round of RT-PCR. TCRdb re-called the multiplex PCR reads with MiXCR, one entry per CDR3 protein. The data show some 460,000 distinct CDR3 sequences, with 15% to 18% seen just once and over 12% held by the top ten.

Sequenced input: blood. The chain uses TRBV11-3 and TRBJ2-1, with a weak D call TRBD2 (5 bases). This TCR derives from a woman aged 18-35 years with Graves' hyperthyroidism. The DNA of the CDR3 is TGTGCCAGCAGCTTGAGGGCTGGAGTTGGGAATGAGCAGTTCTTC. Translated: CASSLRAGVGNEQFF. The full variable domain, its missing parts supplied by reference TRBV11-3 and TRBJ2-1, is EAGVVQSPRYKIIEKKQPVAFWCNPISGHNTLYWYLQNLGQGPELLIRYENEEAVDDSQLPKDRFSAERLKGVDSTLKIQPAELGDSAVYLCASSLRAGVGNEQFFGPGTRLTVL.